One sample yielded the 22 T cell receptor beta chains listed below, sequenced in a study of T cells in narcolepsy. Method: immunoSEQ multiplex PCR; TCRdb's copy keeps in-frame clones and lacks some. Counted here are fewer than 35,000 clones, about three quarters occurring once; the ten biggest clones make up approximately 1.1%. Sequenced sample: CD45RA- memory CD4+ T cells from PBMCs. Every receptor here comes from a human donor with narcolepsy.

The sample holds a few counts of this clone. This chain joins TRBV19 and TRBJ1-1, with 8 bases lining up with TRBD1. The CDR3 loop spans 14 amino acids. V lost 5 bases to trimming and J lost 7 bases; unmatched junction nucleotides: 9. Per germline, CDR1 LNHDA and CDR2 SQIVND (reference sequence). As DNA, the CDR3 is TGTGCCAGTAGTGTCGGGACAGGCTTTATTGAAGCTTTCTTT. Its protein product is CASSVGTGFIEAFF.

The genes are TRBV30 and TRBJ1-2; TRBD1 aligns across 8 bases. Trimming at V came to 0 bases and at J to 7 bases, leaving 13 bases not matched to a gene. This CDR3 region has 16 residues. Germline assignment: CDR1 GTSNPN and CDR2 SVGIG (reference sequence). The CDR3 reads CAWSVLPGQGGAGYTF. DNA for the CDR3: TGTGCCTGGAGTGTGCTACCAGGACAGGGTGGCGCTGGCTACACCTTC.

V and J are TRBV7-2 and TRBJ2-7; D unclear. Germline V gives CDR1 SGHTA, CDR2 FQGNSA. The CDR3 sequence is 15 residues long. The V and J ends lost 1 base and 0 bases respectively, with 10 bases between them. This chain's CDR3 is CASSLGTYTSYEQYF. The CDR3 DNA reads TGTGCCAGCAGCTTAGGGACCTATACCTCCTACGAGCAGTACTTC.

V is TRBV5-1 and J is TRBJ2-2; 12 positions agree with TRBD2. CDR1 is SGHRS and CDR2 is YFSETQ in the germline V gene. The CDR3 loop spans 16 amino acids. Trimming at V came to 2 bases and at J to 5 bases, leaving 4 bases not matched to a gene. The chain's CDR3 is CASSFRTSGATGELFF. The CDR3 DNA is TGCGCCAGCAGCTTCAGGACTAGCGGGGCAACCGGGGAGCTGTTTTTT.

The chain combines TRBV7-8 with TRBJ1-1, with D unresolved. Germline CDR1 and CDR2: SGHVS and FQNEAQ. CDR3 length: 14 amino acids. The ends were cut back, 5 bases at V and 3 bases at J, with 13 bases in the middle. The CDR3 nucleotides read TGTGCCAGCAGCCCTGTAGGTAGGGACACTGAAGCTTTCTTT. Amino acids: CASSPVGRDTEAFF.

The chain is built from TRBV7-8 and TRBJ2-5; 9 bases map to TRBD2. CDR1 is SGHVS, CDR2 FQNEAQ, per germline. The CDR3 has 16 residues. V gave up 5 bases and J gave up 1 base; unmatched junction bases: 8. The chain's CDR3 is CASSENAGGLQETQYF. DNA for the CDR3: TGTGCCAGCAGCGAGAATGCGGGGGGGCTCCAAGAGACCCAGTACTTC.

The rearrangement uses TRBV6-6 and TRBJ1-1; 7 bases agree with TRBD1. J was trimmed by 2 bases and V by 8 bases; bases with no gene match: 8. Germline assignment: CDR1 MNHNY and CDR2 SVGAGI (reference sequence). The CDR3 runs 14 residues. The CDR3 here is CASRGPGGNTEAFF. The CDR3 DNA sequence: TGTGCCAGCCGGGGTCCAGGGGGAAACACTGAAGCTTTCTTT.

V and J are TRBV2 and TRBJ1-1; unclear D gene. In germline, CDR1 is SNHLY, CDR2 FYNNEI. The V end lost 11 bases, the J end lost 1 base, and 14 bases lay between the germline ends. The CDR3 contains 13 residues. The CDR3 region has the DNA TGTGCCGGCTGGACGGGCAGGAACACTGAAGCTTTCTTT. It is translated as CAGWTGRNTEAFF.

V is TRBV6-1 and J is TRBJ1-1; a weak D match, TRBD1 (6 bases). Germline values: CDR1 MNHNS, CDR2 SASEGT. V lost 6 bases and J 4 bases, leaving 18 bases between the germline ends. This CDR3 is built from 15 residues. The DNA for the CDR3 is TGTGCCAGCAGCCCCAGAACAGGGAGGAGCACTGAAGCTTTCTTT. It encodes CASSPRTGRSTEAFF.

This chain uses TRBV7-2 with TRBJ2-7; 7 positions match TRBD1. The CDR3 loop spans 15 amino acids. With V trimmed by 5 bases and J by 6 bases, 13 bases remained unmatched. Germline V lookup: CDR1 SGHTA, CDR2 FQGNSA. As DNA, the CDR3 is TGTGCCAGCAGCCCCAGAACCGGGACAGCTCTCGAGCAGTACTTC. Its translation is CASSPRTGTALEQYF.

This clone has just a few counts. The chain is built from TRBV10-2 and TRBJ1-3; D is unresolved. The CDR3 is made up of 15 amino acids. Trimming pared 6 bases from V and 2 bases from J, leaving 14 bases between. Germline V gene sequence: CDR1 WSHSY, CDR2 SAAADI. CDR3 protein: CASREGDPAGNTIYF. Written as DNA, the CDR3 is TGCGCCAGCAGGGAAGGAGACCCCGCTGGAAACACCATATATTTT.

The V gene is TRBV6-5, the J gene TRBJ1-1; D perhaps matches TRBD1 (6 bases). Germline V gene lookup returns CDR1 MNHEY and CDR2 SVGAGI. V lost 6 bases to trimming and J lost 7 bases, with 21 bases between them. This CDR3 has 15 amino acids. CDR3 in DNA: TGTGCCAGCAGCCGACGGCGGGGGGCTTGGGATGAAGCTTTCTTT. Translation: CASSRRRGAWDEAFF.

This clone has more than one count but fewer than ten. The chain has TRBV2 and TRBJ2-5, with 9 bases aligning to TRBD2. CDR3 length: 16 amino acids. The V gene end was trimmed by 6 bases and the J gene end by 4 bases; junction bases not matched to a gene: 12. Germline values: CDR1 SNHLY, CDR2 FYNNEI. The CDR3 bases are TGTGCCAGCAGCCCGGGAGGGACTAGCCGGGCAGAGACCCAGTACTTC. Protein product: CASSPGGTSRAETQYF.

The rearrangement uses TRBV5-5 and TRBJ1-5; tentatively, D is TRBD1 (5 bases). V was pared by 3 bases and J by 4 bases, with 14 bases between. CDR1 and CDR2 from the germline V gene are SGHKS and YYEKEE (reference sequence). The CDR3 extends over 15 amino acids. The CDR3 reads CASSSPPGTNQPQHF. The CDR3 nucleotides read TGTGCCAGCAGCTCCCCCCCGGGGACGAATCAGCCCCAGCATTTT.

This clone turned up a few times. J is TRBJ1-1 and V is TRBV18; D not resolved. Between the trimmed V and J ends, which lost 3 bases and 9 bases, there was a span of 23 bases. Germline-derived CDR1 and CDR2 are KGHSH and LQKENI. The CDR3 is 16 residues long. The CDR3 protein is CASSPSTAGGGSKAFF. The CDR3 DNA reads as TGTGCCAGCTCACCGAGCACCGCCGGCGGCGGATCTAAAGCTTTCTTT.

The chain couples TRBV5-1 to TRBJ2-3; TRBD1 matches at 9 bases. Germline assignment: CDR1 SGHRS and CDR2 YFSETQ. The CDR3 runs 16 residues. V trimming: 2 bases; J trimming: 3 bases; junction bases outside the gene matches: 7. Written as DNA, the CDR3 is TGCGCCAGCAGCTTACGACAGGGGGGTGGAACAGATACGCAGTATTTT. This codes for CASSLRQGGGTDTQYF.

The chain uses TRBV5-1 and TRBJ2-7; TRBD2 aligns across 8 bases. In germline, CDR1 is SGHRS, CDR2 YFSETQ. V lost 3 bases to trimming and J lost 6 bases; unmatched junction nucleotides: 8. This CDR3 is 14 amino acids long. In nucleotides, the CDR3 is TGCGCCAGCAGCTCTCGGGGGGGCGAATCCGAGCAGTACTTC. It translates to CASSSRGGESEQYF.

CDR3: CASSYSGTGNTEAFF. CDR3 sequence (DNA): TGTGCCAGCAGCTATTCCGGGACAGGGAACACTGAAGCTTTCTTT. The rearrangement links TRBV7-6 to TRBJ1-1; 8 nucleotides align to TRBD1. This CDR3 contains 15 residues. Germline V gene sequence: CDR1 SGHVS, CDR2 FNYEAQ. Unmatched junction bases numbered 5, after V lost 4 bases and J lost 1 base.

In DNA form, the CDR3 reads TGTGCCAGCAGTTACTACGGCAGCTCCTACGAGCAGTACTTC. It encodes CASSYYGSSYEQYF. The chain combines TRBV6-5 with TRBJ2-7, with D unresolved. Germline loops: CDR1 MNHEY, CDR2 SVGAGI. V gave up 1 base and J gave up 0 bases, with 7 bases separating them. This CDR3 is 14 amino acids long.

The chain joins TRBV5-1 to TRBJ1-5; D remains ambiguous. Germline V CDR1 and CDR2: SGHRS, YFSETQ. V lost 3 bases and J 2 bases, leaving 12 bases between the germline ends. The CDR3 extends over 15 amino acids. This CDR3 is CASSSQPLGNQPQHF. CDR3 DNA: TGCGCCAGCAGCTCGCAGCCATTGGGCAATCAGCCCCAGCATTTT.

J is TRBJ1-1 and V is TRBV11-2; no reliable D call. The length of the CDR3 is 16 residues. The germline V and J ends were trimmed by 1 base and 1 base, with 13 bases remaining between them. Germline V gene lookup returns CDR1 SGHAT and CDR2 FQNNGV. CDR3 DNA: TGTGCCAGCAGCTTAGGGCGCGGCACGCCGAACACTGAAGCTTTCTTT. This encodes CASSLGRGTPNTEAFF. Combining the CDR3 with reference TRBV11-2 and TRBJ1-1 gives the whole variable domain EAGVAQSPRYKIIEKRQSVAFWCNPISGHATLYWYQQILGQGPKLLIQFQNNGVVDDSQLPKDRFSAERLKGVDSTLKIQPAKLEDSAVYLCASSLGRGTPNTEAFFGQGTRLTVV.

This clone turned up a few times. J is TRBJ1-1 and V is TRBV7-3; D ambiguous. CDR1 is SGHTA and CDR2 is FQGTGA in the germline V gene. V gave up 4 bases and J gave up 2 bases, with 11 bases separating them. The length of the CDR3 is 14 residues. Here the CDR3 DNA reads TGTGCCAGCAGCTCCGGACCGCTAAACACTGAAGCTTTCTTT. Translating gives CASSSGPLNTEAFF.